The clone carrying this T cell receptor (beta chain) has only a few counts. The same CDR3 is also encoded by other DNA sequences in this sample. This sample stems from a study of beta chain features in type 1 diabetes. This CDR3 has 13 amino acids. The germline CDR1 and CDR2 sequences are SQVTM and ANQGSEA. Between the trimmed V and J ends, which lost 5 bases and 1 base, there was a span of 10 bases. Expressed TCRB transcripts were sequenced because the isolated RNA had all been reverse transcribed beforehand. Clones were read by immunoSEQ multiplex PCR, and TCRdb kept only the in-frame ones, dropping some. The table lists roughly 500,000 clones, 9.5% to 12% of them singletons.

This chain uses TRBV29-1 with TRBJ2-3; possible D gene TRBD1, 6 bases. This TCR derives from a woman aged 18 to 35 in good health. Sequenced: naive CD4+ T cells from blood. CDR3 in amino acids: CSVLQGGTDTQYF. The CDR3 DNA is TGCAGCGTTCTACAGGGTGGCACAGATACGCAGTATTTT.